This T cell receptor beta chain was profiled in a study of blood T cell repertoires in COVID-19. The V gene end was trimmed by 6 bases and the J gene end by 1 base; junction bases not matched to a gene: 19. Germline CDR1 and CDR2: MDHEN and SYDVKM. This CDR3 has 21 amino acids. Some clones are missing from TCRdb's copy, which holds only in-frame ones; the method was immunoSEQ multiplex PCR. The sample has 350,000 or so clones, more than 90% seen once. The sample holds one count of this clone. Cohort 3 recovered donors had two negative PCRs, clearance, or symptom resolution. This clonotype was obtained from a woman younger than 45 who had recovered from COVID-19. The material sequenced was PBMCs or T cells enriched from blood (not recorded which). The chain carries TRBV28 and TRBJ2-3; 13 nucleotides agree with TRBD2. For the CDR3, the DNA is TGTGCCAGCAGATACCCGGGGTTAGGACTAGCGGGAGCAGATGGCACAGATACGCAGTATTTT. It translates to CASRYPGLGLAGADGTDTQYF.